The rows below give T cell receptor beta chains drawn from one sample of a study of early T cells in non-severe SARS-CoV-2 infection. TCRdb called the 5' RACE reads again in MiXCR, with one record for every CDR3 protein. In the table there are fewer than 50,000 distinct CDR3 sequences, 6% to 6.5% of which are singletons. Sequenced material: whole blood. The receptors originated from an adult who was a healthcare worker with PCR-confirmed SARS-CoV-2 infection or an uninfected control (not recorded which). The CDR3 runs from the conserved cysteine through the conserved F or W. The D gene is left open where the match is weak. Not every row has a clone size; where given, it reads once, few, many or a size class.

NA	TRBV18	many	TRBJ1-1	CASSPRVDTEAFF	TGTGCCAGCTCACCCCGGGTGGACACTGAAGCTTTCTTT
NA	TRBV20-1	few	TRBJ1-4	CSARTDLTDEKLFF	TGCAGTGCTAGAACGGACCTGACGGATGAAAAACTGTTTTTT
NA	TRBV7-9	many	TRBJ1-2	CASSLLGATNYGYTF	TGTGCCAGCAGCTTACTGGGGGCAACTAACTATGGCTACACCTTC
NA	TRBV6-1	many	TRBJ2-2	CASRNGGFSTGELFF	TGTGCCAGCAGGAATGGGGGCTTTAGCACCGGGGAGCTGTTTTTT
TRBD1	TRBV7-6	many	TRBJ2-5	CASSVGQGIHTETQYF	TGTGCCAGCAGCGTAGGACAGGGGATTCATACGGAGACCCAGTACTTC
NA	TRBV12-3/TRBV12-4	many	TRBJ2-7	CASSLAKGYEQYF	TGTGCCAGCAGTTTAGCGAAAGGCTACGAGCAGTACTTC
NA	TRBV9	many	TRBJ1-5	CASSSEGSSNQPQHF	TGTGCCAGCAGCTCGGAAGGTAGTAGCAATCAGCCCCAGCATTTT
NA	TRBV5-1	NA	TRBJ1-2	CASSWTPTGTDYGYTF	TGCGCCAGCAGCTGGACGCCCACAGGAACTGACTATGGCTACACCTTC
NA	TRBV7-9	few	TRBJ2-3	CASSRGVTDTQYF	TGTGCCAGCAGCCGAGGGGTCACAGATACGCAGTATTTT
NA	TRBV5-1	many	TRBJ2-5	CASSPRGRQETQYF	TGCGCCAGCAGCCCCCGGGGGCGACAAGAGACCCAGTACTTC
TRBD1	TRBV12-3/TRBV12-4	many	TRBJ2-5	CASSWTGETQYF	TGTGCCAGCAGTTGGACAGGGGAGACCCAGTACTTC
TRBD2	TRBV7-6	NA	TRBJ2-3	CATTSGAITDTQYF	TGTGCCACGACAAGCGGGGCTATCACAGATACGCAGTATTTT
TRBD2	TRBV4-1	NA	TRBJ2-1	CASSPSGNRGLGGGYNEQFF	TGCGCCAGCAGCCCGTCTGGAAATCGGGGACTTGGCGGGGGATACAATGAGCAGTTCTTC
NA	TRBV20-1	NA	TRBJ1-4	CSARGTANVDEKLFF	TGCAGTGCTAGAGGGACAGCCAATGTTGATGAAAAACTGTTTTTT
TRBD1	TRBV2	many	TRBJ1-3	CASCRGQHSGNTIYF	TGTGCCAGCTGCAGGGGACAGCACTCTGGAAACACCATATATTTT
NA	TRBV27	NA	TRBJ2-1	CASGQRGGGDEQFF	TGTGCCAGCGGGCAACGCGGAGGCGGAGATGAGCAGTTCTTC
NA	TRBV12-3/TRBV12-4	few	TRBJ2-3	CASSLYNSPPGTQYF	TGTGCCAGCAGCCTATATAACTCCCCCCCCGGTACGCAGTATTTT